These 20 T cell receptor beta chains share one sample of origin, sequenced in a study of shared clonotypes between healthy human individuals. This table comes from immunoSEQ multiplex PCR, and its TCRdb copy is limited to in-frame clones, with some not included. This sample has just over 2,000,000 clones, with about 95% found just once. Naive-designated CD8 cells lacked CD45RO, were positively enriched for CCR7, and omitted terminally differentiated effector memory CD45RA+ cells. Sequencing was done on a sample of naive CD8+ T cells sorted from blood. Every receptor here comes from a man aged 18 to 35 in good health.

The chain links TRBV5-8 to TRBJ2-7; D uncertain. The V end lost 1 base, the J end lost 7 bases, and 9 bases lay between the germline ends. The CDR3 extends over 12 amino acids. From germline, CDR1 is SGHTS and CDR2 YDEGEE. This CDR3 reads CASSLSPWEQYF. The CDR3 bases are TGTGCCAGCAGCTTGAGCCCCTGGGAGCAGTACTTC.

J is TRBJ2-5 and V is TRBV28; a possible D gene is TRBD1 (7 bases). Germline V CDR1 and CDR2: MDHEN, SYDVKM. Trimming cost V 0 bases and J 0 bases, with 20 bases left between them. The CDR3 loop spans 19 amino acids. The CDR3 reads CASSLWGGYGTEHQETQYF. The CDR3 bases are TGTGCCAGCAGTTTATGGGGGGGATACGGGACAGAACACCAAGAGACCCAGTACTTC.

This sequence joins TRBV28 and TRBJ2-7; D not resolved. V gave up 3 bases and J gave up 5 bases, with 14 bases separating them. CDR1 and CDR2 (germline): MDHEN, SYDVKM. The CDR3 runs to 14 residues. The CDR3 region is CASSFFSGTDEQYF. CDR3 coding DNA: TGTGCCAGCAGTTTTTTTTCAGGTACGGACGAGCAGTACTTC.

This clone is a singleton in its sample. The chain joins TRBV6-5 to TRBJ2-3; TRBD2 might be the D (6 bases). V shed 0 bases and J shed 2 bases, with 9 bases lying between them. In germline, CDR1 is MNHEY, CDR2 SVGAGI. The CDR3 loop spans 15 amino acids. For the CDR3, the DNA is TGTGCCAGCAGTTACTCGGAGGGCTTCACAGATACGCAGTATTTT. Encoded protein: CASSYSEGFTDTQYF.

The rearrangement joins TRBV7-2 to TRBJ2-3; D is unclear. There are 16 residues in the CDR3. CDR1 SGHTA and CDR2 FQGNSA come from the germline V gene. V shed 2 bases and J shed 4 bases, with 16 bases lying between them. In nucleotides, the CDR3 is TGTGCCAGCAGCTTATTGGAGCTCCTCGCGGCAGATACGCAGTATTTT. It is translated as CASSLLELLAADTQYF.

V usage is TRBV9 and J usage is TRBJ1-4; D is possibly TRBD1 (5 bases). The ends were cut back, 0 bases at V and 4 bases at J, with 13 bases in the middle. Germline CDR1 SGDLS, CDR2 YYNGEE. This CDR3 has 16 amino acids. The CDR3: CASSVEGAGNNEKLFF. CDR3 nucleotide sequence: TGTGCCAGCAGCGTAGAAGGGGCAGGAAATAATGAAAAACTGTTTTTT.

The genes are TRBV2 and TRBJ2-7; TRBD2 is a possible D gene (6 bases). The CDR3 has 12 residues. Germline lookup yields CDR1 SNHLY and CDR2 FYNNEI. Trimming removed 7 bases from V and 3 bases from J, with 10 bases in between. This CDR3 reads CASTLADYEQYF. CDR3 nucleotide sequence: TGTGCCAGCACATTAGCGGACTACGAGCAGTACTTC. The full variable domain, rest sourced from reference TRBV2 and TRBJ2-7, is EPEVTQTPSHQVTQMGQEVILRCVPISNHLYFYWYRQILGQKVEFLVSFYNNEISEKSEIFDDQFSVERPDGSNFTLKIRSTKLEDSAMYFCASTLADYEQYFGPGTRLTVT.

The rearrangement uses TRBV15 and TRBJ2-1; 8 bases agree with TRBD2. J lost 5 bases, V lost 0 bases, and 9 bases had no gene match. The germline V gene encodes CDR1 LNHNV and CDR2 YYDKDF (reference sequence). The CDR3 length is 17 residues. The CDR3 coding sequence is TGTGCCACCAGCAGAGACTCCCCTAGCGGGTACAACAATGAGCAGTTCTTC. It is translated as CATSRDSPSGYNNEQFF.

This clone was counted a few times. This chain uses TRBV10-1 with TRBJ1-5; D uncertain. CDR1 WNHNN and CDR2 SYGVQD come from the germline V gene (reference sequence). V shed 10 bases and J shed 11 bases, with 12 bases lying between them. The CDR3 extends over 10 amino acids. CDR3 in DNA: TGCGCCACCGGGTGTTGGACCCAGCATTTT. This gives the protein CATGCWTQHF.

A remark on this clone: Germline is not matched at one junction end, which may reflect a read error. The chain links TRBV5-6 to TRBJ2-7; the match to TRBD2 covers 8 bases. This CDR3 region has 15 residues. CDR1 and CDR2 from the germline V gene are SGHDT and YYEEEE. The CDR3 nucleotides read TGTGCCAGCATGCTTTGGGCGGGGGGCTCCAACGAGCAGTACTTC. It specifies CASMLWAGGSNEQYF.

This chain joins TRBV10-3 and TRBJ2-5; no clear D gene. V lost 2 bases and J 5 bases, leaving 18 bases between the germline ends. CDR3 length: 16 amino acids. Germline assignment: CDR1 ENHRY and CDR2 SYGVKD. The CDR3 DNA reads TGTGCCATCAGTGAGCTATTAGGGTCTAATCGTGAGACCCAGTACTTC. Translated: CAISELLGSNRETQYF.

Notes on this clone: This sample includes further DNA sequences coding for the same CDR3. DNA for the CDR3: TGTGCCAGCAGCCCCGGGACTAGCGGGAAGAGCTCCTACAATGAGCAGTTCTTC. Its protein product is CASSPGTSGKSSYNEQFF. The rearrangement links TRBV7-9 to TRBJ2-1; 13 bases are shared with TRBD2. V shed 5 bases and J 0 bases; nucleotides not matched to a gene: 7. The CDR3 has 18 residues. Germline V CDR1 and CDR2: SEHNR, FQNEAQ (reference sequence).

This sequence joins TRBV4-3 and TRBJ1-6; no clear D gene. This CDR3 is built from 14 residues. The V end was cut by 0 bases, the J end by 9 bases, with 9 bases between. CDR1 and CDR2 from the germline V gene are LGHNA and YSLEER. The CDR3 loop reads CASSQDLGFSPLHF. The CDR3 nucleotides read TGCGCCAGCAGCCAAGATCTGGGGTTTTCACCCCTCCACTTT.

As concerns this clone: The same CDR3 can be traced to other DNA sequences in this sample. The chain is built from TRBV7-9 and TRBJ1-1, with D perhaps matching TRBD1 (6 bases). Germline assignment: CDR1 SEHNR and CDR2 FQNEAQ (reference sequence). The CDR3 totals 11 residues. V was pared by 3 bases and J by 11 bases, with 10 bases between. Here the CDR3 DNA reads TGTGCCAGCAGCTTGGAGGGGGAGGCTTTCTTT. Protein product: CASSLEGEAFF.

This sequence joins TRBV19 and TRBJ2-7; D unresolved. Trimming left V 6 bases short and J 2 bases short, with 14 bases between. Germline V gene data show CDR1 as LNHDA and CDR2 as SQIVND (reference sequence). The CDR3 consists of 14 residues. This CDR3 is CASSMLGPPYEQYF. CDR3 nucleotides: TGTGCCAGTAGCATGCTTGGTCCTCCCTACGAGCAGTACTTC.

The rearrangement joins TRBV6-5 to TRBJ1-5; D uncertain. This CDR3 has 15 amino acids. V was cut by 0 bases and J by 7 bases, with 13 bases left in between. Germline V CDR1 and CDR2: MNHEY, SVGAGI. For the CDR3, the DNA is TGTGCCAGCAGTTACTCTAGCGAGGGTCTCCAGCCCCAGCATTTT. As protein: CASSYSSEGLQPQHF.

V gene TRBV7-9 combines with J gene TRBJ2-7, with 9 bases identical to TRBD1. This CDR3 has 15 amino acids. V lost 5 bases to trimming and J lost 3 bases; unmatched junction nucleotides: 8. Germline loops: CDR1 SEHNR, CDR2 FQNEAQ (reference sequence). CDR3 DNA: TGTGCCAGCAGCCTTCGACAGGGGGTGCTCTACGAGCAGTACTTC. Encoded protein: CASSLRQGVLYEQYF. Full variable domain (outside the CDR3, taken from reference TRBV7-9 and TRBJ2-7): DTGVSQNPRHKITKRGQNVTFRCDPISEHNRLYWYRQTLGQGPEFLTYFQNEAQLEKSRLLSDRFSAERPKGSFSTLEIQRTEQGDSAMYLCASSLRQGVLYEQYFGPGTRLTVT.

V usage is TRBV19 and J usage is TRBJ2-7; 11 bases agree with TRBD1. Losses at the gene ends were 4 bases for V and 3 bases for J; bases not matched to a gene: 2. The CDR3 sequence is 14 residues long. Per the germline V gene, CDR1 is LNHDA and CDR2 is SQIVND (reference sequence). The CDR3 here is CASSKGTGGYEQYF. CDR3 DNA sequence: TGTGCCAGTAGTAAAGGGACAGGGGGCTACGAGCAGTACTTC.

The chain couples TRBV25-1 to TRBJ1-5, with D perhaps matching TRBD1 (5 bases). The V and J ends lost 4 bases and 10 bases respectively, with 17 bases between them. Germline CDR1 MGHDK, CDR2 SYGVNS. The CDR3 runs 14 residues. The CDR3 DNA sequence: TGTGCCAGCAGTGCCACGGAGGTAGGGGAACCCCAGCATTTT. As protein: CASSATEVGEPQHF.

The chain combines TRBV5-1 with TRBJ2-7; 9 nucleotides agree with TRBD2. CDR1 is SGHRS, CDR2 YFSETQ, per germline. Trimming took 0 bases from V and 6 from J; bases not matched to a gene: 10. This CDR3 region has 16 residues. The CDR3: CASSLGLAGSPGEQYF. The CDR3 nucleotides are TGCGCCAGCAGCTTGGGGCTAGCGGGGAGTCCCGGCGAGCAGTACTTC.